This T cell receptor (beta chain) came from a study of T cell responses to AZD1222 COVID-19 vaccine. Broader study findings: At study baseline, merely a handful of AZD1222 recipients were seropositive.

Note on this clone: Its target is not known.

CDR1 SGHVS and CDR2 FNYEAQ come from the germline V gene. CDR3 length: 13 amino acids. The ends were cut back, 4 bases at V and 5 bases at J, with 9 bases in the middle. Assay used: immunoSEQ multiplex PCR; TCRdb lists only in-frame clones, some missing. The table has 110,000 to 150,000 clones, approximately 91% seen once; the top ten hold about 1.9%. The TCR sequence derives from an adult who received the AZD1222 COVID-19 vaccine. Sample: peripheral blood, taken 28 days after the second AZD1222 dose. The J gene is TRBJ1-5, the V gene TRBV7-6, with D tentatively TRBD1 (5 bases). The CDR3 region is CASSSQEYQPQHF. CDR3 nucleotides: TGTGCCAGCAGCTCACAGGAGTATCAGCCCCAGCATTTT.